This record concerns one T cell receptor beta chain sequence. What it binds is unknown. This entry belongs to a study of OX40 agonist ivuxolimab in advanced cancers. Study-wide background: Cohort: approximately 83% men, mean age 60, aged about 20 to 90. Eligibility admitted prior anti-PD-1, anti-PD-L1 or anti-CTLA-4 therapy; 35% to 40% had some.

Overall study findings and caveats: Clones of CD4+ and CD8+ blood T cells grew by week 6 at doses of 0.1 to 3.0 mg/kg.

Sequenced by immunoSEQ multiplex PCR; TCRdb stores in-frame clones only, minus some. This table has about 50,000 clones, almost 85% appearing once. Germline lookup yields CDR1 SGHRS and CDR2 YFSETQ. V shed 4 bases and J shed 4 bases, with 23 bases lying between them. This CDR3 contains 17 residues. Sequenced here: CD4+ or CD8+ T cells sorted from blood, sampled in a trial of the OX40 agonist ivuxolimab. The rearrangement uses TRBV5-1 and TRBJ1-2; maybe TRBD1 (6 bases). This TCR was sampled from an adult with an advanced solid tumor such as melanoma, head and neck, liver or kidney cancer. CDR3 region: CASSPQEKTQGSYGYTF. Here the CDR3 DNA reads TGCGCCAGCAGCCCCCAAGAAAAGACGCAGGGGTCCTATGGCTACACCTTC.